This entry lists 8 T cell receptor beta chains sequenced from one sample in a study of blood T cell repertoires in COVID-19. Assay: immunoSEQ multiplex PCR; the TCRdb copy retains only in-frame clones and omits some. The sample records approximately 35,000 clones, roughly 85% being singletons. Sequencing input: peripheral blood. These receptors were taken from a man aged 60 to 75 with active COVID-19.

As concerns this clone: The DNA is omitted, as the CDR3 cannot be located on it reliably, and the CDR3 follows TCRdb's listing. The rearrangement joins TRBV12-3 or TRBV12-4 to TRBJ2-1; the table names TRBD2, a call not compared with the DNA. The CDR3 is 13 residues long, counting both termini. The CDR3 loop reads CASILGGNNEQFF.

CDR3 amino acids: CASRETSGRVNEQFF. CDR3 nucleotide sequence: TGTGCCAGCAGAGAGACTAGCGGGAGGGTCAATGAGCAGTTCTTC. The chain couples TRBV28 to TRBJ2-1; 14 positions agree with TRBD2. J gave up 6 bases and V 6 bases, and 4 bases lay outside the gene matches. Germline V gene lookup returns CDR1 MDHEN and CDR2 SYDVKM. This CDR3 region has 15 residues. Based on the CDR3 plus reference TRBV28 and TRBJ2-1, the full variable domain is DVKVTQSSRYLVKRTGEKVFLECVQDMDHENMFWYRQDPGLGLRLIYFSYDVKMKEKGDIPEGYSVSREKKERFSLILESASTNQTSMYLCASRETSGRVNEQFFGPGTRLTVL.

This rearrangement joins TRBV28 to TRBJ1-2; 7 bases fit TRBD1. The CDR3 is 17 amino acids. Per the germline V gene, CDR1 is MDHEN and CDR2 is SYDVKM. V dropped 6 bases and J dropped 2; count of bases not matched to a gene: 15. CDR3 protein: CASRDLSSSTGNYGYTF. The CDR3 bases are TGTGCCAGCAGGGATCTCAGCTCCTCGACAGGGAACTATGGCTACACCTTC.

CDR3 loop: CASRGQRNTEAFF. Written as DNA, the CDR3 is TGTGCCAGCAGGGGGCAAAGGAACACTGAAGCTTTCTTT. V and J are TRBV28 and TRBJ1-1, with a possible D match to TRBD1 (5 bases). Germline V lookup: CDR1 MDHEN, CDR2 SYDVKM. This CDR3 is built from 13 residues. V lost 6 bases to trimming and J lost 1 base, with 9 bases between them.

By its share, this clone is medium-sized. V gene TRBV2 combines with J gene TRBJ2-7; TRBD1 agrees at 7 bases. Trimming removed 8 bases from V and 0 bases from J; junction bases left unmatched: 10. This CDR3 region has 15 residues. CDR1 is SNHLY, CDR2 FYNNEI, per germline. The CDR3 coding sequence is TGTGCCAGCCGGGTCGGGGACAGTTTCTCCTACGAGCAGTACTTC. Protein product: CASRVGDSFSYEQYF.

This chain connects TRBV5-6 to TRBJ2-7, with 8 bases lining up with TRBD1. CDR3 length: 14 amino acids. The V gene's germline CDR1 is SGHDT and CDR2 YYEEEE. V trimming: 3 bases; J trimming: 2 bases; junction bases outside the gene matches: 4. The CDR3 DNA reads TGTGCCAGCAGCTCAGGGACAGGAGCCTACGAGCAGTACTTC. This gives the protein CASSSGTGAYEQYF.

About this clone itself: At one end the junction does not follow the germline gene, possibly because of a read error. The V call is TRBV7-7, the J call TRBJ2-6; no reliable D call. Germline V gene data show CDR1 as SSHAT and CDR2 as FNYEAQ (reference sequence). The CDR3 runs 15 residues. The CDR3 DNA sequence: TGTGCTAGCAGCCCAACGGTCTCTGGGGCCAACGTCCTGACTTTC. Encoded protein: CASSPTVSGANVLTF.

The genes are TRBV19 and TRBJ2-5; perhaps TRBD1 as D (5 bases). Germline lookup yields CDR1 LNHDA and CDR2 SQIVND (reference sequence). The CDR3 is 14 amino acids. V was pared by 4 bases and J by 7 bases, with 16 bases between. The CDR3, as DNA: TGTGCCAGTAGTACCCTTGGGGCCGTAGGGACCCAGTACTTC. Residues: CASSTLGAVGTQYF.